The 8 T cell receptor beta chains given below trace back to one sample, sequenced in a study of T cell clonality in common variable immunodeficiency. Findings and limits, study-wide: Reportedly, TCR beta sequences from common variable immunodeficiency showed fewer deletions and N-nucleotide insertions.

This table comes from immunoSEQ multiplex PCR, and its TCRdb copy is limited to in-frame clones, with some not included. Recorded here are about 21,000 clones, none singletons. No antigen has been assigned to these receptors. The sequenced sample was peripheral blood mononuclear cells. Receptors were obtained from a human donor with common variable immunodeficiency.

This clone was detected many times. The sequenced CDR3 bases are TGTGCCAGCAGTTACTCCACTCCCATAGGGGGCGAG. It yields the protein CASSYSTPIGGE. The complete CDR3 sequence is CASSYSTPIGGEQYF. The chain links TRBV6-2 or TRBV6-3 to TRBJ2-7; a weak D match, TRBD1 (6 bases). The CDR3 end falls 3 residues outside the read, so it is completed with the germline J gene. CDR3 length equals 15 residues. The V gene lost 0 bases and the J gene lost 6 bases, with 15 bases spanning the gap. Germline assignment: CDR1 MNHEY and CDR2 SVGEGT.

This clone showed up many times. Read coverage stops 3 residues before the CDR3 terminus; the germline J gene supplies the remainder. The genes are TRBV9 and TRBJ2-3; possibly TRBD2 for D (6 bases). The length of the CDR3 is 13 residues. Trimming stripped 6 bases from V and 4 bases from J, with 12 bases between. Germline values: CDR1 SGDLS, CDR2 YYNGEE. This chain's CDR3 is CASTGGGADTQYF. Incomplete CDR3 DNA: TGTGCCAGCACCGGCGGAGGGGCAGATACG. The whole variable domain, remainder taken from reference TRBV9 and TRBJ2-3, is DSGVTQTPKHLITATGQRVTLRCSPRSGDLSVYWYQQSLDQGLQFLIQYYNGEERAKGNILERFSAQQFPDLHSELNLSSLELGDSALYFCASTGGGADTQYFGPGTRLTVL.

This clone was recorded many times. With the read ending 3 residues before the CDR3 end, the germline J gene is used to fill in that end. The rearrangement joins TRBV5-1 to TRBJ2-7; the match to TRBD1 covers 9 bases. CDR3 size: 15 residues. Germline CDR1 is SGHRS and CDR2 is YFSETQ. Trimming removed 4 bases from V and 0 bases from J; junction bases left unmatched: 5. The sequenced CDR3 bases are TGCGCCAGCAGCCCCCGGACAGGGGACTCCTACGAG. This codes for CASSPRTGDSYE. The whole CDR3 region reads CASSPRTGDSYEQYF.

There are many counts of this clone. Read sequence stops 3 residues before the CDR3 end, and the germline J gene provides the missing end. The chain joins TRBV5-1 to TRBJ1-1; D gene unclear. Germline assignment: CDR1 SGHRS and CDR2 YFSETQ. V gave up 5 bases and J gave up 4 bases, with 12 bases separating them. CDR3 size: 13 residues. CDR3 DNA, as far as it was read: TGCGCCAGCAGAGAGGCAGGTTCCACTGAA. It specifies CASREAGSTE. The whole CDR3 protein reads CASREAGSTEAFF.

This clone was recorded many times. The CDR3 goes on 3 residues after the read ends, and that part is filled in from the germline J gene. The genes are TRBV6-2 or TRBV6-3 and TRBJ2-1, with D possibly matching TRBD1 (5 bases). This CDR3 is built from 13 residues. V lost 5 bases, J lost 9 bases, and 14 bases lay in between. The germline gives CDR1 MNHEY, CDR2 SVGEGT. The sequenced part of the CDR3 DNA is TGTGCCAGCAGTGAGATAGGGGAAAGTGAG. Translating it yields CASSEIGESE. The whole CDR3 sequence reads CASSEIGESEQFF.

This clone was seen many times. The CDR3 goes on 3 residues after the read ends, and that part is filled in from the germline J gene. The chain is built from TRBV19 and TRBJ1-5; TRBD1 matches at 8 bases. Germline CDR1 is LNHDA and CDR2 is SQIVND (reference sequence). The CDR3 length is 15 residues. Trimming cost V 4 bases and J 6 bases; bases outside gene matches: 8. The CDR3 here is CASSTDRAPGQPQHF. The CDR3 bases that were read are TGTGCCAGTAGTACGGACAGGGCTCCAGGTCAGCCC.

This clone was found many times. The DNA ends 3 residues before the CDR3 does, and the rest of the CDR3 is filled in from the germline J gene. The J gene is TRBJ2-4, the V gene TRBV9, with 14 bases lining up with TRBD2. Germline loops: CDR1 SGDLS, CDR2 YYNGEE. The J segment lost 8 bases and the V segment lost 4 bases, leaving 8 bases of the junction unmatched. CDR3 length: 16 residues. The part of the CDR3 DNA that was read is TGTGCCAGCAGCCTGACTAGCGGGGGGGCTCAGGACATT. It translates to CASSLTSGGAQDI. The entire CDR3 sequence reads CASSLTSGGAQDIQYF.

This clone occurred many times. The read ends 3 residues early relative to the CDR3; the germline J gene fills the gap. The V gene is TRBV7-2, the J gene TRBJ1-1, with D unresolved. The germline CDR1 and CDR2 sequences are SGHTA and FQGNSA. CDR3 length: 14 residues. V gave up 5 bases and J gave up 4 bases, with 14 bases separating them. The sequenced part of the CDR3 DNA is TGTGCCAGCAGCCCAGGACGGGCGGGCACTGAA. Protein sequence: CASSPGRAGTE. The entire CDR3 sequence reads CASSPGRAGTEAFF.